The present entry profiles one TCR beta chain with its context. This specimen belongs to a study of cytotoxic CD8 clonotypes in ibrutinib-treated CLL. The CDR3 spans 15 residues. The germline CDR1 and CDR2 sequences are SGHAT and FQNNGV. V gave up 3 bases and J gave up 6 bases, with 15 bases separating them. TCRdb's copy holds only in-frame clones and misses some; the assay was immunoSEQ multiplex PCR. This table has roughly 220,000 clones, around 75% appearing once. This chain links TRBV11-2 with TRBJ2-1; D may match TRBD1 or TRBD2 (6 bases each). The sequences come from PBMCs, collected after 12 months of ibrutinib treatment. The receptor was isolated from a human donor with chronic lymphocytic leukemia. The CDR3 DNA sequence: TGTGCCAGCAGCTTTTACCGGGGGCGCACCAATGAGCAGTTCTTC. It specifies CASSFYRGRTNEQFF.